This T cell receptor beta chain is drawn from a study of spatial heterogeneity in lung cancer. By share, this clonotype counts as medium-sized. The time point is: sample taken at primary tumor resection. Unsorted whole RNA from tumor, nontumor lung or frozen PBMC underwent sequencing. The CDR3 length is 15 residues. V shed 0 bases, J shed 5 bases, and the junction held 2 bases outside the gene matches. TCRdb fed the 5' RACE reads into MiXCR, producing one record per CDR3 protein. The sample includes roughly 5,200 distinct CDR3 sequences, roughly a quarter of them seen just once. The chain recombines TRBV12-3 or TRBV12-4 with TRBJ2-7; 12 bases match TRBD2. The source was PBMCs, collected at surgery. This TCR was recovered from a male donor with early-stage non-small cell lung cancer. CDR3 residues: CASSLAGLAGNEQYF. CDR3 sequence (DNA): TGTGCCAGCAGTTTAGCAGGACTAGCGGGAAACGAGCAGTACTTC.